A selection of T cell receptor beta chains follows, all from one sample in a study of T cells in Graves' hyperthyroidism and ophthalmopathy. TCRdb re-analysed the multiplex PCR reads in MiXCR, keeping a single row per CDR3 protein. The table has approximately 600,000 distinct CDR3 sequences, 15% to 20% seen once. The source material was blood. These receptors came from a woman aged 25 to 39 with Graves' hyperthyroidism. CDR3s include the opening cysteine and the closing phenylalanine or tryptophan. The D gene is left open where the match is weak. Expanded clones are given a class, and other clones once, few, many or no size at all.

>many|TRBJ2-1|-|TRBV11-3
CASSFRAGSSNEQFF
TGTGCCAGCAGCTTCCGGGCGGGATCTAGTAATGAGCAGTTCTTC
>few|TRBJ2-1|TRBD2|TRBV7-3
CASSLISGRWNEQFF
TGTGCCAGCAGCTTAATTAGCGGGAGATGGAATGAGCAGTTCTTC
>few|TRBJ2-3|-|TRBV13
CASRVEGRTDTQYF
TGTGCCAGCAGGGTGGAGGGAAGAACAGATACGCAGTATTTT
>-|TRBJ1-6|TRBD1|TRBV6-2/TRBV6-3
CASSYEVRQGNSPLHF
TGTGCCAGCAGTTATGAAGTTCGACAGGGGAATTCACCCCTCCACTTT
>many|TRBJ2-1|-|TRBV12-3/TRBV12-4
CASSRVKTGGDEQFF
TGTGCCAGCAGTCGGGTGAAAACTGGAGGTGATGAGCAGTTCTTC
>many|TRBJ2-7|-|TRBV3-1
CASSQDGRGLYEQYF
TGTGCCAGCAGCCAAGATGGCAGGGGTCTCTACGAGCAGTACTTC
>-|TRBJ1-1|TRBD1|TRBV6-1
CASRDREAEAFF
TGTGCCAGCAGGGACAGGGAGGCTGAAGCTTTCTTT
>few|TRBJ2-2|TRBD1|TRBV28
CASSLRGQIGELFF
TGTGCCAGCAGCCTAAGGGGGCAGATCGGGGAGCTGTTTTTT
>-|TRBJ2-6|-|TRBV7-3
CASSYLGGGNSGANVLTF
TGTGCCAGCAGCTACTTAGGAGGGGGAAACTCTGGGGCCAACGTCCTGACTTTC
>many|TRBJ1-1|-|TRBV7-2
CASSLANRPRFF
TGTGCCAGCAGCTTAGCCAATCGCCCGCGTTTCTTT
>few|TRBJ2-1|TRBD2|TRBV2
CAISSPGGLAGAGGGNEQFF
TGTGCCATCAGTTCCCCGGGGGGACTAGCGGGAGCCGGGGGGGGCAATGAGCAGTTCTTC
>-|TRBJ2-7|TRBD2|TRBV6-2/TRBV6-3
CASRAGATYEQYF
TGTGCCAGCAGAGCGGGAGCTACCTACGAGCAGTACTTC
>many|TRBJ2-7|-|TRBV6-1
CASSETVFGSSYEQYF
TGTGCCAGCAGTGAAACGGTCTTTGGCAGCTCCTACGAGCAGTACTTC
>many|TRBJ1-6|-|TRBV4-1
CASSQVEGRDSPLHF
TGCGCCAGCAGCCAAGTAGAAGGGCGCGATTCACCCCTCCACTTT
>many|TRBJ1-1|TRBD1|TRBV28
CASSTVDRVFVSEAFF
TGTGCCAGCAGTACCGTAGACAGGGTCTTTGTATCGGAAGCTTTCTTT
>few|TRBJ2-7|TRBD2|TRBV29-1
CSALSGSHEQYF
TGCAGCGCCCTCAGCGGGAGCCACGAGCAGTACTTC
>few|TRBJ2-1|TRBD2|TRBV29-1
CSIWTSGRAYNEQFF
TGCAGCATTTGGACTAGCGGGAGGGCCTATAATGAGCAGTTCTTC
>many|TRBJ2-3|-|TRBV2
CASLSPGAWSTDTQYF
TGTGCCAGCCTCAGCCCCGGCGCCTGGAGCACAGATACGCAGTATTTT
>many|TRBJ1-1|TRBD1|TRBV28
CASSTGGLNTEAFF
TGTGCCAGCAGTACAGGGGGCTTGAACACTGAAGCTTTCTTT
>-|TRBJ1-5|TRBD1|TRBV5-8
CASSPLAPGGQPQHF
TGTGCCAGCAGCCCATTGGCCCCAGGGGGGCAGCCCCAGCATTTT
>-|TRBJ2-2|-|TRBV6-5
CASSYLQGSTGELFF
TGTGCCAGCAGTTACCTGCAGGGTAGTACCGGGGAGCTGTTTTTT
>-|TRBJ2-1|TRBD2|TRBV11-2
CASWGLAGGDEQFF
TGTGCCAGTTGGGGGCTAGCGGGAGGGGATGAGCAGTTCTTC
>-|TRBJ2-2|-|TRBV20-1
CSATRRDTGELFF
TGCAGTGCTACCCGCAGGGATACCGGGGAGCTGTTTTTT
>few|TRBJ1-3|-|TRBV2
CASVDSPGNTIYF
TGTGCCAGCGTCGACAGCCCCGGAAACACCATATATTTT
>-|TRBJ2-7|-|TRBV6-2/TRBV6-3
CASRNTPLYEQYF
TGTGCCAGCAGGAACACCCCTCTCTACGAGCAGTACTTC
>many|TRBJ1-2|-|TRBV30
CAWSGQDPVYGYTF
TGTGCCTGGAGTGGGCAGGATCCTGTCTATGGCTACACCTTC
>-|TRBJ2-7|-|TRBV4-1
CASSLWHVGVYEQYF
TGCGCCAGCAGCCTTTGGCACGTTGGGGTCTACGAGCAGTACTTC
>-|TRBJ1-4|TRBD1|TRBV20-1
CSALPGQGHEKLFF
TGCAGTGCCTTACCGGGACAGGGCCATGAAAAACTGTTTTTT
>-|TRBJ2-1|TRBD2|TRBV9
CASSVRSGNYNEQFF
TGTGCCAGCAGCGTAAGGAGCGGGAATTACAATGAGCAGTTCTTC
>-|TRBJ2-7|-|TRBV19
CASRRATGEAYEQYF
TGTGCCAGTAGGAGAGCCACGGGGGAGGCCTACGAGCAGTACTTC
>few|TRBJ2-5|TRBD2|TRBV11-2
CASSLLAGGLGETQYF
TGTGCCAGCAGCTTACTAGCGGGAGGGCTTGGTGAGACCCAGTACTTC
>-|TRBJ2-1|TRBD2|TRBV7-9
CASSPGTSGSSGFF
TGTGCCAGCAGCCCGGGGACTAGCGGGAGTAGTGGGTTCTTC
>many|TRBJ2-5|-|TRBV12-3/TRBV12-4
CASSLRVRPALQETQYF
TGTGCCAGCAGTTTAAGAGTACGCCCAGCGCTTCAAGAGACCCAGTACTTC
>-|TRBJ2-1|TRBD2|TRBV20-1
CSAPKRERWNEQFF
TGCAGTGCTCCGAAGCGGGAGAGATGGAATGAGCAGTTCTTC
>few|TRBJ2-5|-|TRBV30
CAWSVRVEGEETQYF
TGTGCCTGGAGTGTACGGGTGGAGGGGGAAGAGACCCAGTACTTC
>-|TRBJ2-2|TRBD2|TRBV6-2/TRBV6-3
CASKWLAGQNTGELFF
TGTGCCAGCAAGTGGCTAGCGGGGCAGAACACCGGGGAGCTGTTTTTT
>many|TRBJ2-7|TRBD1|TRBV5-1
CASSSGQGAYEQYF
TGTGCCAGCAGTTCCGGACAGGGGGCTTACGAGCAGTACTTC
>few|TRBJ2-7|-|TRBV19
CASTSLGEQYF
TGTGCCAGTACCTCTCTAGGGGAGCAGTACTTC
>-|TRBJ2-3|TRBD1|TRBV11-2
CASSLWDSRDTQYF
TGTGCCAGCAGCTTGTGGGACAGCAGGGATACGCAGTATTTT
>many|TRBJ2-1|-|TRBV20-1
CSARSRRGNYNEQFF
TGCAGTGCTAGGTCCCGGCGGGGCAACTACAATGAGCAGTTCTTC
>-|TRBJ2-7|TRBD2|TRBV12-3/TRBV12-4
CASTFGPSGSYEQYF
TGTGCCAGCACCTTCGGGCCTAGCGGGTCCTACGAGCAGTACTTC